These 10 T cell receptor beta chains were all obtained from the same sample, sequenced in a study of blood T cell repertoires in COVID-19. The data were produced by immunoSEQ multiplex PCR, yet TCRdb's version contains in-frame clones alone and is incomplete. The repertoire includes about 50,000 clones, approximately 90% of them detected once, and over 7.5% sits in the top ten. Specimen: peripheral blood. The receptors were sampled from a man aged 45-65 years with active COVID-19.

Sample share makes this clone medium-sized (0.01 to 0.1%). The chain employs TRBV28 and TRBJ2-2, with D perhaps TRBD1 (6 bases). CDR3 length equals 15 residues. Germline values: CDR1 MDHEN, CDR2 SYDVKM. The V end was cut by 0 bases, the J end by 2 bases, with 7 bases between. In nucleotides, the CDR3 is TGTGCCAGCAGTTTATGGGGACAAAACACCGGGGAGCTGTTTTTT. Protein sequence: CASSLWGQNTGELFF.

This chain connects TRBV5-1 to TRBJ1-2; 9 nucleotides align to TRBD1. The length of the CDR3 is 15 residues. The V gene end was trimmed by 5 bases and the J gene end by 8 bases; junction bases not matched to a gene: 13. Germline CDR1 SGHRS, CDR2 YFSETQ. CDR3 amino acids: CASSWTGATLRGYTF. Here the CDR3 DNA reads TGCGCCAGCAGTTGGACAGGGGCTACCCTTCGCGGCTACACCTTC.

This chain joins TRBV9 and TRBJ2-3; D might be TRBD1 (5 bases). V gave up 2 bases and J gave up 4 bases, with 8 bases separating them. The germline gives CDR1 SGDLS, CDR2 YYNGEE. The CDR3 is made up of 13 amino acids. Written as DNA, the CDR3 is TGTGCCAGCAGCGTTCAGGGCCCAGATACGCAGTATTTT. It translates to CASSVQGPDTQYF. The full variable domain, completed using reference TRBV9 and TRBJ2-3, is DSGVTQTPKHLITATGQRVTLRCSPRSGDLSVYWYQQSLDQGLQFLIQYYNGEERAKGNILERFSAQQFPDLHSELNLSSLELGDSALYFCASSVQGPDTQYFGPGTRLTVL.

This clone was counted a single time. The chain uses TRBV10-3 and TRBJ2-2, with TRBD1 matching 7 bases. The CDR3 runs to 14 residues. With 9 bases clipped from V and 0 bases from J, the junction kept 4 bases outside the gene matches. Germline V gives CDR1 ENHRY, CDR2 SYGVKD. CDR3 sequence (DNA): TGTGCCATTACCGGGACAGCGAACACCGGGGAGCTGTTTTTT. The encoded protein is CAITGTANTGELFF.

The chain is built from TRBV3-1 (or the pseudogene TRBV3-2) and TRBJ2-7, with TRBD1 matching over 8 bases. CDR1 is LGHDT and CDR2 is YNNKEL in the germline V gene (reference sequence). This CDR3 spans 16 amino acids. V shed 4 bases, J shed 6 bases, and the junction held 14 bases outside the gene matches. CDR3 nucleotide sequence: TGTGCCAGCAGCCTCGGACAGGGAAATATTTTGGGCGAGCAGTACTTC. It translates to CASSLGQGNILGEQYF.

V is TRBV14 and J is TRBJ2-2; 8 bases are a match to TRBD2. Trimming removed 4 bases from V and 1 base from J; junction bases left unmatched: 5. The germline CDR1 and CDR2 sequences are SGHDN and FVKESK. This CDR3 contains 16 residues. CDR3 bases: TGTGCCAGCAGCCGACTAGCGATACAGAACACCGGGGAGCTGTTTTTT. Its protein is CASSRLAIQNTGELFF.

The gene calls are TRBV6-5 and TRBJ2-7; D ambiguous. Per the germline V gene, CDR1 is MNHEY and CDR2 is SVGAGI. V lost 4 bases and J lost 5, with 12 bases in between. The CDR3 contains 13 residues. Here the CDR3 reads CASSSPSRDEQYF. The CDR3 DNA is TGTGCCAGCAGTTCCCCCTCTCGAGACGAGCAGTACTTC.

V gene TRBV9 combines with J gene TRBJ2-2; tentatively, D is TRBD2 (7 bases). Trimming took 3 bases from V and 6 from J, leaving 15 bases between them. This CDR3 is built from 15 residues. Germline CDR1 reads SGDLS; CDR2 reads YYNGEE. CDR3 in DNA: TGTGCCAGCAGCGGATCCCAGGGGAGGGCCGGGGAGCTGTTTTTT. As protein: CASSGSQGRAGELFF.

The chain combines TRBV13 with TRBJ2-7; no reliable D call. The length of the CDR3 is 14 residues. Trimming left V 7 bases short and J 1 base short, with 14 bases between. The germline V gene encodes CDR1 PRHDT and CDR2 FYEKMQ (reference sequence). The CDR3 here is CASTSVLSSYEQYF. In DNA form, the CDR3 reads TGTGCCAGCACCTCGGTGTTGTCTTCCTACGAGCAGTACTTC.

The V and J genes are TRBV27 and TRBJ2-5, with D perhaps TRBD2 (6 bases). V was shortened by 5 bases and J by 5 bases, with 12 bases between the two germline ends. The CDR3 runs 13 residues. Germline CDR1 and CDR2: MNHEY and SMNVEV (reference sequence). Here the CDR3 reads CASSQRLGETQYF. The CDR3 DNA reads TGTGCCAGCAGTCAAAGACTAGGGGAGACCCAGTACTTC.